The source of this T cell receptor (beta chain) is a study of beta chain features in type 1 diabetes listed by TCRdb under 2018. In terms of the full investigation: No differences in mean age, gender distribution, total cell number or subset yield were found between patients and healthy donors. Across all samples, some 99 million sorted cells were examined, and cell number per subset correlated strongly with RNA yield. In the study, recently diagnosed type 1 diabetes patients and matched healthy donors were compared on the TCRB repertoires of their sorted circulating CD4+ T cell subsets. Regulatory and stem cell-like memory subsets were obtained from only 8 patients and about eight healthy donors, while naive and central memory subsets were obtained from all 28 donors. The full study reports these points: Because small numbers of individuals were included in the HLA sub-analyses, any influence of HLA type on TCRB rearrangement was left unresolved. Naive, central memory and regulatory TCRB repertoires appeared more similar among patients than among healthy donors. Because cDNA was sequenced instead of genomic DNA, highly expressing activated cells could be over-represented, though the groups showed no difference in activation or CD3 levels. Patients with type 1 diabetes made fewer insertions and deleted more nucleotides at VDJ recombination sites, implying thymic rearrangement abnormalities. Type 1 diabetes patients showed a moderate but significant shortening of TCRB CDR3 length in all four CD4+ subsets. Shorter templates might be favored by PCR, yet because patient and control samples were amplified and corrected together, any such skew would affect both groups equally.

Each donor gave one peripheral blood draw, averaging roughly 100 mL, which was collected into heparinised tubes. A BD FACSAria II and a panel including CD45RO, CCR7, CD25, CD127, CD95 and CD27 were used to sort naive, central memory, regulatory and stem cell-like memory CD4+ T cells. Every sorted population had a purity above 95%. PBMCs were isolated immediately by Lymphoprep density gradient centrifugation and stained directly without culture. To minimize batch effects, samples were stained and sorted in pairs, one healthy donor with one patient per experiment. Measured from the cysteine to the phenylalanine, the CDR3 is 13 residues long. Only CDR3 DNA remains: 39 bases, in frame from the first base. The germline V gene encodes CDR1 SQVTM and CDR2 ANQGSEA. The germline ends are 8 bases apart after V is trimmed by 5 bases and J by 0 bases. The High Capacity cDNA Reverse Transcription Kit was used to reverse transcribe all of the isolated RNA, meaning that expressed TCRB transcripts were what got sequenced. Deep immunoSEQ sequencing was applied to naive, central memory and regulatory T cell samples, giving an average of around 3.4 million total reads per sample. After sorted cells were lysed in RLT buffer, RNA was extracted with DNase-treated RNeasy Micro or Mini kits, with the choice depending on cell number. To prevent cross-contamination, every cell subset was processed on its own, while patient and healthy donor samples were processed together. TCRB sequences were amplified from cDNA with the immunoSEQ multiplex PCR, producing 87-bp fragments spanning the CDR3 region. Sequencing of the amplicons was performed on the Illumina HiSeq platform. Per the authors' processing: PCR bias was computationally corrected using synthetic template baselines, reads within Hamming distance 2 were collapsed, and singletons that could not be merged were discarded. Reads were aligned against IMGT so that V, D and J genes, CDR3 length and insertions or deletions at six rearrangement sites could be assigned. Clonotype counts were normalized to sorted cell number within each subset before computing true diversity and Gini coefficients with the tcR R package. The overlap coefficient, calculated on TCRB nucleotide sequences, was used to measure repertoire sharing. Here the immuneACCESS table is served through TCRdb, limited to in-frame sequences with V and J called. Missing clones are a known gap in these copies; in checked studies unresolved V genes cover under half, and the rest lacks a known reason. Clone size and the V and J calls come from that table; the DNA yielded D and trimming. Counted in this sample were 60,000 or so clones; around three fifths of them appeared once. Of the sample, about 2% is held by the ten largest clones.

With respect to this clone: Its antigen remains undetermined. No base qualities exist here, and no much larger clone lies one base off it.

The sequenced sample consisted of Tregs from blood. This sample's cell subset or site label indicates: regulatory CD4+ T cells. This clonotype originated in a woman younger than 35 in good health. The V and J segments used are TRBV29-1 and TRBJ2-1; the D gene is perhaps TRBD1, on 5 matching bases. The DNA sequence reads TGCAGCGTTCAGACAGACTCCTACAATGAGCAGTTCTTC. It encodes CSVQTDSYNEQFF.